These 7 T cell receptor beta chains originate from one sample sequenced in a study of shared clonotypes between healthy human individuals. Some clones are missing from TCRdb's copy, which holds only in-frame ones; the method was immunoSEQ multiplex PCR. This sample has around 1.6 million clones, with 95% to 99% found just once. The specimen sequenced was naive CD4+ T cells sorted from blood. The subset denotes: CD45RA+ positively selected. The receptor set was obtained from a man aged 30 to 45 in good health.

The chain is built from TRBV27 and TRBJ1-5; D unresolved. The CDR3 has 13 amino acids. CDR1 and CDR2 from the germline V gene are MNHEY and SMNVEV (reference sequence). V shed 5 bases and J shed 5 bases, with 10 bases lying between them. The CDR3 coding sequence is TGTGCCAGCAGTCCCTTAAGTTATCAGCCCCAGCATTTT. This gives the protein CASSPLSYQPQHF.

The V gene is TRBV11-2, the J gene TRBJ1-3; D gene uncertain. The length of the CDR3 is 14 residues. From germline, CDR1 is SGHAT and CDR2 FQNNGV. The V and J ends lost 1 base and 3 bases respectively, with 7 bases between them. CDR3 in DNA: TGTGCCAGCAGCTTAGGAGAAAGTGGAAACACCATATATTTT. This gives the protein CASSLGESGNTIYF.

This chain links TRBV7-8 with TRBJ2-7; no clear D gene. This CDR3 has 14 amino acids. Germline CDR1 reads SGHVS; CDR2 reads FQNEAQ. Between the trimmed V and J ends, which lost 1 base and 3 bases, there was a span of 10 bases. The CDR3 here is CASSLGRQDYEQYF. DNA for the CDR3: TGTGCCAGCAGCTTAGGCAGACAAGACTACGAGCAGTACTTC.

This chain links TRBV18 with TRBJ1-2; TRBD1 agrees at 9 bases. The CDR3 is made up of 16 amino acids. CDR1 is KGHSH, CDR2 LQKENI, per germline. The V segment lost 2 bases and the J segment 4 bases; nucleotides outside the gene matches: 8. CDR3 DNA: TGTGCCAGCTCACCAACCGGGACAGGGAGCCTCTATGGCTACACCTTC. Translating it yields CASSPTGTGSLYGYTF.

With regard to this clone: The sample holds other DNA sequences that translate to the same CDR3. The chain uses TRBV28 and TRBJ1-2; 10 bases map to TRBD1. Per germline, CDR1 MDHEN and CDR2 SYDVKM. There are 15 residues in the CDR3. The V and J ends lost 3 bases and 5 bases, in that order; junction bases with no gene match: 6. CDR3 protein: CASSFPDRGGYGYTF. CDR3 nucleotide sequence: TGTGCCAGCAGTTTCCCGGACAGGGGGGGTTATGGCTACACCTTC.

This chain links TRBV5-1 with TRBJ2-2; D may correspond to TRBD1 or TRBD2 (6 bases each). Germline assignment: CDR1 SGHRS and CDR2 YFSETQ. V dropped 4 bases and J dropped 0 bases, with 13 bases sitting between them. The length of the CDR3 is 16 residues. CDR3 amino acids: CASSLMGGANTGELFF. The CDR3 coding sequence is TGCGCCAGCAGCCTGATGGGGGGCGCGAACACCGGGGAGCTGTTTTTT.

The CDR3 here is CASSTGQGGNTIYF. Written as DNA, the CDR3 is TGTGCCAGCAGTACCGGACAGGGAGGAAACACCATATATTTT. V is TRBV6-1 and J is TRBJ1-3, with 8 bases lining up with TRBD1. This CDR3 region has 14 residues. Germline trimming cut 5 bases from V and 4 bases from J; bases unmatched to any gene: 4. Germline CDR1 and CDR2: MNHNS and SASEGT.